This T cell receptor beta chain came from a study of T cell repertoires in cytomegalovirus infection. Study overall: Based on public TCR beta signatures, there were indications of CMV infection and of a matching HLA type. General observations from the study: In two of eight donors, the top clonotype was HLA-C-restricted CMV-specific.

This clonotype was observed a few times. The target antigen is unknown. MiXCR, run by TCRdb on the reads, gives a single entry per CDR3 protein. The sample has roughly 7,900 distinct CDR3 sequences; about 60% are singletons. V lost 6 bases and J 4 bases, leaving 15 bases between the germline ends. The CDR3 is 14 amino acids. The clonotype was recovered from a human donor in good health (CMV status not recorded). Some clones in this sample may be carry-over from other donors' samples. The chain employs TRBV12-3 or TRBV12-4 and TRBJ1-2; D not resolved. The sample was PBMCs, sequenced either directly or after in vitro stimulation (not recorded which). Written as DNA, the CDR3 is TGTGCCAGCAGCCGGATAAGAGGGCTCTATGGCTACACCTTC. Protein product: CASSRIRGLYGYTF.